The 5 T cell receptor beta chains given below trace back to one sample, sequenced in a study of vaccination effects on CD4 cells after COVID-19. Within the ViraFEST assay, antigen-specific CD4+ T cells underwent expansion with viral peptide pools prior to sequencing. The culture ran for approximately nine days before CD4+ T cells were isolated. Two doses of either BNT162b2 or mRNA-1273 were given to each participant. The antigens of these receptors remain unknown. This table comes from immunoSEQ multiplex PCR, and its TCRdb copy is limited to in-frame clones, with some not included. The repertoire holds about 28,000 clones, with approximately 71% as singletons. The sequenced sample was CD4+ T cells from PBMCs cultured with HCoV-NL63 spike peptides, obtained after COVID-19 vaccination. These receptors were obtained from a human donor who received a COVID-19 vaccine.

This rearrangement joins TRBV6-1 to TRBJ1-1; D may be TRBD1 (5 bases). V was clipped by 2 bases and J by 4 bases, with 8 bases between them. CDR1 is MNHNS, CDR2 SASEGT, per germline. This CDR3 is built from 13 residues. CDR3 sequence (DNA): TGTGCCAGCAGTGAAATGGGGGGCACTGAAGCTTTCTTT. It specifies CASSEMGGTEAFF.

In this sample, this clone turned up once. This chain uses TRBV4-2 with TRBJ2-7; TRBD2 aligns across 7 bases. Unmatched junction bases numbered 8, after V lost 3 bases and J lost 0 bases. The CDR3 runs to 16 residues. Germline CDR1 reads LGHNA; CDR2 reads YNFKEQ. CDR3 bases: TGTGCCAGCAGCCAGGGGTCCGGCGGGGGCTCCTACGAGCAGTACTTC. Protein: CASSQGSGGGSYEQYF.

CDR3 protein: CASSRSGRVYEQYF. For the CDR3, the DNA is TGCGCCAGCAGCCGCAGCGGGAGAGTCTACGAGCAGTACTTC. This chain joins TRBV4-1 and TRBJ2-7; 8 bases line up with TRBD2. The CDR3 contains 14 residues. Germline values: CDR1 MGHRA, CDR2 YSYEKL. Trimming at V came to 4 bases and at J to 3 bases, leaving 5 bases not matched to a gene.

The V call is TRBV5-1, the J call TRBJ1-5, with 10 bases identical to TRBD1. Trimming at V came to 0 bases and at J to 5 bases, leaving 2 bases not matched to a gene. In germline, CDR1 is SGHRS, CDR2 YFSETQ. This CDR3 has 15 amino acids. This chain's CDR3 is CASSLGQGADQPQHF. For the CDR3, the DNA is TGCGCCAGCAGCTTGGGACAGGGGGCGGATCAGCCCCAGCATTTT.

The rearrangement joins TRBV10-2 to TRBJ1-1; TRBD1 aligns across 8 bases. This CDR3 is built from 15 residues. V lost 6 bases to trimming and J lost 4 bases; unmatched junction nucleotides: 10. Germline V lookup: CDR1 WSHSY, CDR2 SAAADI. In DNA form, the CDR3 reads TGCGCCAGCAGCCCGGACAGGGCGGGGGGCACTGAAGCTTTCTTT. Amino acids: CASSPDRAGGTEAFF.